This T cell receptor (beta chain) was found in a study of blood T cell repertoires in COVID-19 (TCRdb year 2020). About the investigation overall: Collaborator samples came from the United States, Italy and Spain and covered acute and convalescent phases of COVID-19. The material from the prospective study consisted of cDNA or gDNA derived from T cells, B-cell-depleted T cells, or PBMCs. Deeply sampled blood TCRbeta repertoires from subjects exposed to, actively infected with, or recovered from COVID-19 were included in the dataset. A freely available public database, intended as a resource for researchers studying the immune response to SARS-CoV-2, is where the repertoires were released. The samples were drawn from the first 160 participants of the ongoing ImmuneRACE study and from over 950 subjects provided by 6 global collaborators. A de-identified subject ID, COVID-19 status, age in years and sex were almost always included in the sample metadata. Where available, HLA class I and class II types were taken from metadata supplied by the sample provider and were not determined by assay-based typing. Points the paper makes about the study in general: Clinical and demographic metadata were provided uncurated, with the amount varying by source and participant.

Collaborating institutions collected whole blood in K2EDTA tubes following their own protocols. For TCRbeta analysis, collaborator samples were shipped as frozen whole blood, as isolated PBMCs, or as DNA extracted from either sample type. TCRbeta CDR3 regions were amplified from genomic DNA using the immunoSEQ Assay, a bias-controlled multiplex PCR. Processing in the source paper ran as follows. Nucleated cell counts per sample were estimated from amplification of reference gene primers within the assay. Sequence reads were collapsed and filtered to measure the absolute abundance of every unique TCRbeta CDR3 rearrangement. For each sample, productive Simpson clonality was calculated as the square root of Simpson's diversity index over productive rearrangements. TCRdb retrieved this table from immuneACCESS and kept in-frame rearrangements only. Not all clones are present; in checked studies, unresolved V genes account for under half, and no reason is known for the remainder. V, J and clone size reflect that table, while D and trimming were determined from the DNA. The sample data list more than 65,000 clones, and roughly 84% of these were observed just once. Approximately 7% of the sample belongs to the ten largest clones.

The germline V gene gives CDR1 as LGHNA and CDR2 as YSLEER. The CDR3 has 15 amino acids, counting the end cysteine and phenylalanine. The only DNA kept is the CDR3, 45 bases in frame from the first base. V ends up 0 bases short and J 7 bases short, with an unmatched junction base count of 5. As to this clone: It lacks a known antigen. Per-base quality was not reported, and no clone a single base away is much larger than it.

This TCR came from a man in his fifties or sixties with active COVID-19. The chain is assembled from TRBV4-3 and TRBJ2-3; 9 junctional bases match TRBD2. Sample: peripheral blood. CDR3 reads: CASSQDRGGVNTQYF. The DNA sequence is given as TGCGCCAGCAGCCAAGATCGCGGGGGGGTAAATACGCAGTATTTT.